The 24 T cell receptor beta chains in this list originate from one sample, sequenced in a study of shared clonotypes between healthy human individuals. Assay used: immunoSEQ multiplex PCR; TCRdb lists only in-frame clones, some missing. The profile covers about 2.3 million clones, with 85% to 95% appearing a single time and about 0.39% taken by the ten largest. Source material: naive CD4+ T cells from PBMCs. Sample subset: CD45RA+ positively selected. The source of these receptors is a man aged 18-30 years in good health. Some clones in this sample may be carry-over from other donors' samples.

CDR3 DNA: TGTGCCTGGAGTGTACGTCTAGCGGCCGGGGAGCTGTTTTTT. Amino acids: CAWSVRLAAGELFF. The V gene is TRBV30, the J gene TRBJ2-2; TRBD2 matches at 7 bases. This CDR3 is built from 14 residues. Per the germline V gene, CDR1 is GTSNPN and CDR2 is SVGIG (reference sequence). V trimming: 0 bases; J trimming: 6 bases; junction bases outside the gene matches: 4.

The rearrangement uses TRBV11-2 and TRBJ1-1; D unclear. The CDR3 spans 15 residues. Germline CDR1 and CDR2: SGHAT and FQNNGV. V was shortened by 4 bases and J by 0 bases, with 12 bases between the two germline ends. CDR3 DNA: TGTGCCAGCAGCTCCCCTTGGACGGTGAACACTGAAGCTTTCTTT. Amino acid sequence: CASSSPWTVNTEAFF.

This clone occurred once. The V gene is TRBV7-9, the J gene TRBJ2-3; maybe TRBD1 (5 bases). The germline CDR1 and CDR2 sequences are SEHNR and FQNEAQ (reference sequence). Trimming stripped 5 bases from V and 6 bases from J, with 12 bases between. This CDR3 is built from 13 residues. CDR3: CASSPQALDTQYF. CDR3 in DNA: TGTGCCAGCAGCCCACAGGCCCTCGATACGCAGTATTTT.

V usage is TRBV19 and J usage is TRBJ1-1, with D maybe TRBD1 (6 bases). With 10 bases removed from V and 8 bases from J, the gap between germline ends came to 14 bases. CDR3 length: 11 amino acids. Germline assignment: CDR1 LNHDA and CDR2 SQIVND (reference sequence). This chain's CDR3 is CATRAGVEAFF. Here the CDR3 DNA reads TGTGCCACGAGAGCAGGGGTGGAAGCTTTCTTT.

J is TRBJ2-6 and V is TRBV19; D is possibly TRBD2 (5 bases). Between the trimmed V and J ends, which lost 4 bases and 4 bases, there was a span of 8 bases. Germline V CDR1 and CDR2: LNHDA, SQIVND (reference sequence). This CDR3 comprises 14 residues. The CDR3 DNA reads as TGTGCCAGTAGTACCCCGGGGGGGGCCAACGTCCTGACTTTC. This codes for CASSTPGGANVLTF.

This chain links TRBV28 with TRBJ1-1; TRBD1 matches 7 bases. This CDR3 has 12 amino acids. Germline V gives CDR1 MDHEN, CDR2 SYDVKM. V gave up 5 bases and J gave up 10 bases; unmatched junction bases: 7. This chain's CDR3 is CASSLPGGLAFF. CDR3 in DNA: TGTGCCAGCAGTCTTCCAGGGGGTTTAGCTTTCTTT.

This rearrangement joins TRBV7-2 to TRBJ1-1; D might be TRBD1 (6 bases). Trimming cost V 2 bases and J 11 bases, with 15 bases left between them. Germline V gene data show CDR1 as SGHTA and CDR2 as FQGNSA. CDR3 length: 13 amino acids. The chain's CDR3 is CASSLQVGQEAFF. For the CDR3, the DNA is TGTGCCAGCAGCTTACAAGTGGGACAAGAGGCTTTCTTT.

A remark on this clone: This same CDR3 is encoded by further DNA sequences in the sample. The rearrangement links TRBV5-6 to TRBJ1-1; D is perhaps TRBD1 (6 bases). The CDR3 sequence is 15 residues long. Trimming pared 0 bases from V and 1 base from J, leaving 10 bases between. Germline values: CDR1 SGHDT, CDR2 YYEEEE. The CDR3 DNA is TGTGCCAGCAGCTTGGTAGGGGGGCCGAACACTGAAGCTTTCTTT. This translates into CASSLVGGPNTEAFF.

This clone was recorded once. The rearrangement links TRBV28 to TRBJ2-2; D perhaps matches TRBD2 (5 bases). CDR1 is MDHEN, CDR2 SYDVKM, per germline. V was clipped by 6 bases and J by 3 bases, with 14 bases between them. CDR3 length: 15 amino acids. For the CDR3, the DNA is TGTGCCAGCAGGACTTACGGGATTCACACCGGGGAGCTGTTTTTT. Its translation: CASRTYGIHTGELFF.

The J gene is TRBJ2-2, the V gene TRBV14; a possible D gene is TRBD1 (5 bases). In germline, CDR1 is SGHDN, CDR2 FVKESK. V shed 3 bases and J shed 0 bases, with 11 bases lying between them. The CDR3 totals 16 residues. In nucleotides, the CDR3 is TGTGCCAGCAGCCAGCCGACAGCGTCGAACACCGGGGAGCTGTTTTTT. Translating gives CASSQPTASNTGELFF.

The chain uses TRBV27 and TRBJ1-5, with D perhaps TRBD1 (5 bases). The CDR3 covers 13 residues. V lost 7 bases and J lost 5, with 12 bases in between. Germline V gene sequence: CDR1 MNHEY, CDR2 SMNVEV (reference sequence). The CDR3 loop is CASKKGMDQPQHF. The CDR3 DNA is TGTGCCAGCAAGAAGGGGATGGATCAGCCCCAGCATTTT.

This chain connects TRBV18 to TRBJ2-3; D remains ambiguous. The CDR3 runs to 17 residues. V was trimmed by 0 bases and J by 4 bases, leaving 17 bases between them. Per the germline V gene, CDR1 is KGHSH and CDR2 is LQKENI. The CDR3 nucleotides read TGTGCCAGCTCACCACCGTCAGTTGGGCAGAAGGCAGATACGCAGTATTTT. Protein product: CASSPPSVGQKADTQYF.

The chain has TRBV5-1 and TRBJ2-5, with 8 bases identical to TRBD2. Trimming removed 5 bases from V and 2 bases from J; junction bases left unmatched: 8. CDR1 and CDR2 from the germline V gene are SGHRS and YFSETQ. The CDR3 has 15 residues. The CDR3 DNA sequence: TGCGCCAGCAGTTGGCAGCGGGGGACTCAAGAGACCCAGTACTTC. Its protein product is CASSWQRGTQETQYF.

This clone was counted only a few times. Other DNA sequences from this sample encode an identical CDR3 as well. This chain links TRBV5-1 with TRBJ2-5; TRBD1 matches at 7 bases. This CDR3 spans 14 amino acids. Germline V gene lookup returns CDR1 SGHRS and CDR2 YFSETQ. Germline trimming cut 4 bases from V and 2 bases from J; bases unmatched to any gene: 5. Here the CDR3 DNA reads TGCGCCAGCAGCCCCGGGACAGAACAAGAGACCCAGTACTTC. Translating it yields CASSPGTEQETQYF.

The CDR3 sequence: CASSAPGGNTGELFF. In DNA, the CDR3 is TGCGCCAGTAGTGCCCCGGGCGGGAACACCGGGGAGCTGTTTTTT. The V and J genes are TRBV5-1 and TRBJ2-2, with D unresolved. The CDR3 loop spans 15 amino acids. The V gene's germline CDR1 is SGHRS and CDR2 YFSETQ. The ends were cut back, 8 bases at V and 1 base at J, with 15 bases in the middle.

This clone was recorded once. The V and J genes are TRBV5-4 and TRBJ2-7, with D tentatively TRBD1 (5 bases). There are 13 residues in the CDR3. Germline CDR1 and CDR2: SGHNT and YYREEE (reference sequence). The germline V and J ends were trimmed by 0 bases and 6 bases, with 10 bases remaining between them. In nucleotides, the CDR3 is TGTGCCAGCAGCTTGGCCGGACAAGGCGAGCAGTACTTC. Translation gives CASSLAGQGEQYF.

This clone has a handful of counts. The CDR3 is CASRTVVDTGELFF. The DNA of the CDR3 is TGCGCCAGCAGAACTGTGGTGGACACCGGGGAGCTGTTTTTT. This chain uses TRBV5-1 with TRBJ2-2; D call uncertain. Germline assignment: CDR1 SGHRS and CDR2 YFSETQ. CDR3 length: 14 amino acids. The germline V and J ends were trimmed by 5 bases and 3 bases, with 11 bases remaining between them.

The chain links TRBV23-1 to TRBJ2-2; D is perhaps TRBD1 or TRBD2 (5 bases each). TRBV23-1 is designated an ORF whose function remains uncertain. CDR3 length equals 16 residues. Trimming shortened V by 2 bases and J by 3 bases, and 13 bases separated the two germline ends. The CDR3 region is CASSQAGTADTGELFF. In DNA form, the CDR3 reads TGCGCCAGCAGTCAAGCCGGGACGGCCGACACCGGGGAGCTGTTTTTT.

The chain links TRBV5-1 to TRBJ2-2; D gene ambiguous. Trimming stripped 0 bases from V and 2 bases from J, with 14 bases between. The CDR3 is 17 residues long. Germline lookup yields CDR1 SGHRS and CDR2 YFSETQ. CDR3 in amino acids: CASSLGRPIGNTGELFF. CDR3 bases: TGCGCCAGCAGCTTGGGCAGGCCGATAGGTAACACCGGGGAGCTGTTTTTT. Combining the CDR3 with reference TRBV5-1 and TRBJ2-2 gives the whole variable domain KAGVTQTPRYLIKTRGQQVTLSCSPISGHRSVSWYQQTPGQGLQFLFEYFSETQRNKGNFPGRFSGRQFSNSRSEMNVSTLELGDSALYLCASSLGRPIGNTGELFFGEGSRLTVL.

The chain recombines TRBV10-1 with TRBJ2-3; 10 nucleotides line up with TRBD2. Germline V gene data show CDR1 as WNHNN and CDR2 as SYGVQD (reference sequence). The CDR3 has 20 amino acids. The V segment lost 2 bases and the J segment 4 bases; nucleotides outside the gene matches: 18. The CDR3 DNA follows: TGCGCCAGCAGTGAGATCTCTAGCGGGAGAGACGGGATTTACGCAGATACGCAGTATTTT. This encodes CASSEISSGRDGIYADTQYF.

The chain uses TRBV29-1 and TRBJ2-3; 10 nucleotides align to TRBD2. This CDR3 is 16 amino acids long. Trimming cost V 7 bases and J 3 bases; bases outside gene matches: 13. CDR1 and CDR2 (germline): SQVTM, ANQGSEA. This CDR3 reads CSGRTRAGGMTDTQYF. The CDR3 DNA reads TGCAGCGGGAGAACCCGAGCGGGAGGGATGACAGATACGCAGTATTTT.

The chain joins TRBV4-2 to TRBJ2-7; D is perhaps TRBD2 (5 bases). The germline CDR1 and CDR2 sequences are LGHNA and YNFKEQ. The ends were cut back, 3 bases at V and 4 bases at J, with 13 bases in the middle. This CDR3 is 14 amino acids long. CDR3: CASSQRAGGYEQYF. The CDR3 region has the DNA TGTGCCAGCAGCCAGCGGGCGGGTGGGTACGAGCAGTACTTC.

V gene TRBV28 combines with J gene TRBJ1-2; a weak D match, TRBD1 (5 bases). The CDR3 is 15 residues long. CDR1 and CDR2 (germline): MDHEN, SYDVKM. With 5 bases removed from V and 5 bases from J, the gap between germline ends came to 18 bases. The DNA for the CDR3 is TGTGCCAGCAGTCCCCTCCCGGGGCTTGCTTATGGCTACACCTTC. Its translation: CASSPLPGLAYGYTF.

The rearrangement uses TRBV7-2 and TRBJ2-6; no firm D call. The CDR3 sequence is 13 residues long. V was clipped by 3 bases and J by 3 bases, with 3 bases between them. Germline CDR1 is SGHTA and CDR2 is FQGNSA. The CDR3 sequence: CASSFFGANVLTF. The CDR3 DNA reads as TGTGCCAGCAGCTTTTTTGGGGCCAACGTCCTGACTTTC.